This T cell receptor (beta chain) was documented in a study of early T cells in non-severe SARS-CoV-2 infection. At the level of the study: Investigators sequenced bulk RNA drawn from unsorted whole blood, and chains remained unpaired.

Attached unique molecular identifiers marked individual cDNA molecules. TCRdb reanalysed the 5' RACE reads using MiXCR and keeps one entry per CDR3 protein. The data hold about 76,000 distinct CDR3 sequences, with 9.5% to 15% observed a single time. The V end was cut by 2 bases, the J end by 0 bases, with 4 bases between. CDR3 length: 13 residues. This clonotype was found many times. Its matching antigen is unknown. The study's findings and limits: Anti-spike CD8 responses were favored by VDJdb matching, which missed private and CD4 specificities.

Sequencing was performed on whole blood. The chain joins TRBV12-3 or TRBV12-4 to TRBJ1-1; no clear D. This sequence originates from an adult who was a healthcare worker with PCR-confirmed SARS-CoV-2 infection or an uninfected control (not recorded which). The CDR3 here is CASSLSLNTEAFF. CDR3 bases: TGTGCCAGCAGTTTATCGCTGAACACTGAAGCTTTCTTT.